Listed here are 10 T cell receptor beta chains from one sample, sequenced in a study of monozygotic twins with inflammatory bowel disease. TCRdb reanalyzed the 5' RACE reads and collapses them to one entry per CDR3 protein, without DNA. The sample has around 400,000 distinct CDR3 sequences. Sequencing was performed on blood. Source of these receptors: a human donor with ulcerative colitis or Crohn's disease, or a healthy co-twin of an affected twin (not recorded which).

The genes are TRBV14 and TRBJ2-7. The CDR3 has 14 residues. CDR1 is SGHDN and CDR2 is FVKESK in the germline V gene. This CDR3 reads CASSQGTVLYEQYF.

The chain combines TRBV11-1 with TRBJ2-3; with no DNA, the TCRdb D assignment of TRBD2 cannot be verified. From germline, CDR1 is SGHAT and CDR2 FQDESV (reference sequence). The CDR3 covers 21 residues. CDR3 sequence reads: CASSLHDFWTSGPQATDTQYF.

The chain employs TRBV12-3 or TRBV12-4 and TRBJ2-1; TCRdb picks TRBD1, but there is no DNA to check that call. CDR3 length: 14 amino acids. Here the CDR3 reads CASSPVGVYNEQFF.

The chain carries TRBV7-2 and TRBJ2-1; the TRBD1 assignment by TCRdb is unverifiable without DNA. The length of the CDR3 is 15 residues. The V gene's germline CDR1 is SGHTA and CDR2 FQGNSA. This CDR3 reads CASSPRDIRYNEQFF.

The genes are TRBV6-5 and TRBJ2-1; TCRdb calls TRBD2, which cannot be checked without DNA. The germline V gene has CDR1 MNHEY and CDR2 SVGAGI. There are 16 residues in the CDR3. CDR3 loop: CASSTRRPSGGNEQFF.

CDR3 region: CSVHRVGNTEAFF. This chain connects TRBV29-1 to TRBJ1-1; the D gene TCRdb calls, TRBD1, cannot be checked with no DNA. CDR3 size: 13 residues. Germline values: CDR1 SQVTM, CDR2 ANQGSEA.

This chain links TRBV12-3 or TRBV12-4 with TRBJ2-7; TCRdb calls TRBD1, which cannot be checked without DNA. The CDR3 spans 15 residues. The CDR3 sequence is CASSLWAPGSYEQYF.

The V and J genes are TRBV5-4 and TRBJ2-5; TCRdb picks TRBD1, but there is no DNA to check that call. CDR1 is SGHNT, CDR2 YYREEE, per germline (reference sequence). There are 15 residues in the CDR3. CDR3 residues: CASSLVRTGSETQYF.

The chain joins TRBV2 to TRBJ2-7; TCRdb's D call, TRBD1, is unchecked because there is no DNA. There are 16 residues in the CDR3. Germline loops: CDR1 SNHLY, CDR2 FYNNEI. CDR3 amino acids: CASSALQGPLSYEQYF. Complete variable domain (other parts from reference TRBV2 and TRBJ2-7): EPEVTQTPSHQVTQMGQEVILRCVPISNHLYFYWYRQILGQKVEFLVSFYNNEISEKSEIFDDQFSVERPDGSNFTLKIRSTKLEDSAMYFCASSALQGPLSYEQYFGPGTRLTVT.

CDR3 sequence: CASSPDRGRIYEQYF. The V gene is TRBV7-2, the J gene TRBJ2-7; TCRdb selects TRBD1, and the lack of DNA leaves this call unchecked. This CDR3 has 15 amino acids. CDR1 SGHTA and CDR2 FQGNSA come from the germline V gene.